These 9 T cell receptor beta chains were all obtained from the same sample, sequenced in a study of T cell responses to AZD1222 COVID-19 vaccine. The protocol was immunoSEQ multiplex PCR, while the TCRdb copy is restricted to in-frame clones and leaves out a portion. The profile shows 150,000 or so clones, about 90% of them singletons. The sequencing here drew on peripheral blood, taken 28 days after the second AZD1222 dose. The source of these receptors is an adult who received the AZD1222 COVID-19 vaccine.

The rearrangement joins TRBV27 to TRBJ1-2, with D perhaps TRBD1 (5 bases). This CDR3 comprises 13 residues. The V gene's germline CDR1 is MNHEY and CDR2 SMNVEV (reference sequence). V was cut by 5 bases and J by 3 bases, with 10 bases left in between. In DNA, the CDR3 is TGTGCCAGCAGTGTGGGACGGTACTATGGCTACACCTTC. Translating it yields CASSVGRYYGYTF.

This chain connects TRBV7-8 to TRBJ2-7; 10 positions match TRBD1. Trimming took 1 base from V and 4 from J; bases not matched to a gene: 1. Germline V CDR1 and CDR2: SGHVS, FQNEAQ. The length of the CDR3 is 14 residues. The CDR3 nucleotides are TGTGCCAGCAGCTTAGAGGGACAGGGGTACGAGCAGTACTTC. Translated, it gives CASSLEGQGYEQYF.

The sample holds one count of this clone. A junction end diverges from the germline sequence, so it may reflect a read error. The chain uses TRBV30 and TRBJ1-4, with D possibly TRBD1 on 6 matching bases. Germline CDR1 and CDR2: GTSNPN and SVGIG (reference sequence). The CDR3 loop spans 14 amino acids. The chain's CDR3 is CVWSVRQGREKLFF. CDR3 nucleotide sequence: TGTGTCTGGAGTGTAAGGCAGGGGCGTGAAAAACTGTTTTTT.

The rearrangement uses TRBV5-1 and TRBJ2-7, with 8 bases matching TRBD2. The ends lost 0 bases at V and 3 bases at J; junction bases unmatched: 2. The CDR3 extends over 14 amino acids. CDR1 is SGHRS, CDR2 YFSETQ, per germline. CDR3 nucleotides: TGCGCCAGCAGCTTGGAAGCGGGGGACTACGAGCAGTACTTC. Translating gives CASSLEAGDYEQYF.

The chain couples TRBV11-2 to TRBJ2-1; D is unclear. With 3 bases removed from V and 4 bases from J, the gap between germline ends came to 7 bases. The CDR3 has 13 amino acids. Germline CDR1 and CDR2: SGHAT and FQNNGV. The CDR3 nucleotides read TGTGCCAGCAGCTTGGAACTATACAATGAGCAGTTCTTC. Translating it yields CASSLELYNEQFF.

This sequence joins TRBV4-1 and TRBJ2-5; D may be TRBD1 (6 bases). V shed 0 bases and J shed 7 bases, with 18 bases lying between them. CDR1 and CDR2 from the germline V gene are MGHRA and YSYEKL. This CDR3 region has 16 residues. CDR3 DNA sequence: TGCGCCAGCAGCCAAGACCTAGGACAGCGAAGCGGGACCCAGTACTTC. Translating it yields CASSQDLGQRSGTQYF.

The chain recombines TRBV30 with TRBJ1-2; D ambiguous. V was pared by 4 bases and J by 7 bases, with 10 bases between. The V gene's germline CDR1 is GTSNPN and CDR2 SVGIG (reference sequence). The CDR3 is 11 amino acids. The DNA for the CDR3 is TGTGCCTGGAAGTTTCGGGGTGGCTACACCTTC. This sequence encodes CAWKFRGGYTF.

The chain employs TRBV9 and TRBJ2-2; D remains unclear. Trimming cost V 0 bases and J 6 bases, with 6 bases left between them. This CDR3 comprises 13 residues. Germline V gives CDR1 SGDLS, CDR2 YYNGEE. This chain's CDR3 is CASSVGSPGELFF. In nucleotides, the CDR3 is TGTGCCAGCAGCGTAGGGTCACCCGGGGAGCTGTTTTTT.

V usage is TRBV29-1 and J usage is TRBJ2-7; 9 positions match TRBD1. Germline CDR1 is SQVTM and CDR2 is ANQGSEA. This CDR3 is 13 amino acids long. V lost 6 bases and J lost 4; bases outside the gene matches: 7. The CDR3 region has the DNA TGCAGCGTCTTCGACAGGGGGGGGTACGAGCAGTACTTC. This encodes CSVFDRGGYEQYF.